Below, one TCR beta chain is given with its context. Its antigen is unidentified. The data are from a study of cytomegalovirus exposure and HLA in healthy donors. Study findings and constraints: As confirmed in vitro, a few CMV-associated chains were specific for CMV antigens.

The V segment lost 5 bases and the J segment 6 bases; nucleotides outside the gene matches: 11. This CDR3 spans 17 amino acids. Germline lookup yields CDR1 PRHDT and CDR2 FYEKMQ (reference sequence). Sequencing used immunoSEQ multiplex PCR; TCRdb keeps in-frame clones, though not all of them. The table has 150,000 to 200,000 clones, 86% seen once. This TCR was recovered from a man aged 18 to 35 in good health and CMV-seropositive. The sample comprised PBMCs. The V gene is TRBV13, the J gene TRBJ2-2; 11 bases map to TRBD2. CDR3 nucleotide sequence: TGTGCCAGCAGCCCCACACCAATAGCGGGAGGGGCCGGGGAGCTGTTTTTT. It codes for CASSPTPIAGGAGELFF.